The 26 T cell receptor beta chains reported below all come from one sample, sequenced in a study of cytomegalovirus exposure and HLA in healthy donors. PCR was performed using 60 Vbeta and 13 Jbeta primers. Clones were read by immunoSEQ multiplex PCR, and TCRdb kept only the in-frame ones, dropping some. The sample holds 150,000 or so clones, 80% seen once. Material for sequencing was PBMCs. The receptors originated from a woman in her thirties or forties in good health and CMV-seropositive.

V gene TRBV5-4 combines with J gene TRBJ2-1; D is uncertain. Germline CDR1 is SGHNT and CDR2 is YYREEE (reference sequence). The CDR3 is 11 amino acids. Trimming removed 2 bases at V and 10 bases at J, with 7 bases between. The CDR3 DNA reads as TGTGCCAGCAGCTTTGGCTTGGAGCAGTTCTTC. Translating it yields CASSFGLEQFF.

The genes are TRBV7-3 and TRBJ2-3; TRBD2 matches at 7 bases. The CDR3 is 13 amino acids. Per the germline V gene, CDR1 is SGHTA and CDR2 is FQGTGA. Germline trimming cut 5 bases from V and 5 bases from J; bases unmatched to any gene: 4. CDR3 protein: CASSLSGVDTQYF. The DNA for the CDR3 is TGTGCCAGCAGCCTGAGCGGGGTAGATACGCAGTATTTT. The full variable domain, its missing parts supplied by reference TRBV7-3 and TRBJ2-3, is GAGVSQTPSNKVTEKGKYVELRCDPISGHTALYWYRQSLGQGPEFLIYFQGTGAADDSGLPNDRFFAVRPEGSVSTLKIQRTERGDSAVYLCASSLSGVDTQYFGPGTRLTVL.

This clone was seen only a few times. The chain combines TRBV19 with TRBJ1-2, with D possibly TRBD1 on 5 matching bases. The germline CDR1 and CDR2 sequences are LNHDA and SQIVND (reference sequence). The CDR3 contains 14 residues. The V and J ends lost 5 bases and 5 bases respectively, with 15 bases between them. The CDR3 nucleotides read TGTGCCAGTAGTGGTGACAGCGGGGAGTATGGCTACACCTTC. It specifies CASSGDSGEYGYTF.

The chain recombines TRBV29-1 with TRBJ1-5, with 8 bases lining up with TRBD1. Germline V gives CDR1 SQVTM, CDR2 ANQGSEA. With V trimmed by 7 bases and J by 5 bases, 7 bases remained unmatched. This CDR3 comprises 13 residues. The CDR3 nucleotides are TGCAGCGCCTCAGGGGGCGCCGATCAGCCCCAGCATTTT. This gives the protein CSASGGADQPQHF.

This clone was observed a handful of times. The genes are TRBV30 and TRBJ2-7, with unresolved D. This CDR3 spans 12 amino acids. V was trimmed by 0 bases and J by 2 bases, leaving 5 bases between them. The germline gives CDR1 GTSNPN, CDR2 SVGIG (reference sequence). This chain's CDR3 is CAWSVQPYEQYF. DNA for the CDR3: TGTGCCTGGAGTGTACAGCCCTACGAGCAGTACTTC. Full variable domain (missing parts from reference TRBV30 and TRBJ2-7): SQTIHQWPATLVQPVGSPLSLECTVEGTSNPNLYWYRQAAGRGLQLLFYSVGIGQISSEVPQNLSASRPQDRQFILSSKKLLLSDSGFYLCAWSVQPYEQYFGPGTRLTVT.

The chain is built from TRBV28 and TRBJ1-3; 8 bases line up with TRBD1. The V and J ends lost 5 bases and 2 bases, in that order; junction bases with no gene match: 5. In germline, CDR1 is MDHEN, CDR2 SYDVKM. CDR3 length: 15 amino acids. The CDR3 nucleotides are TGTGCCAGCAGTCCCGGACAGGGCGCTGGAAACACCATATATTTT. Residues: CASSPGQGAGNTIYF.

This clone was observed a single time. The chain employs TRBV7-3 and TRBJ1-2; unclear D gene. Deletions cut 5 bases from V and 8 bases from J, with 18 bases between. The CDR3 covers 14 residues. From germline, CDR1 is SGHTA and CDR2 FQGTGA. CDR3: CASSENPGPGGYTF. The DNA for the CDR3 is TGTGCCAGCAGCGAAAACCCGGGCCCGGGGGGCTACACCTTC.

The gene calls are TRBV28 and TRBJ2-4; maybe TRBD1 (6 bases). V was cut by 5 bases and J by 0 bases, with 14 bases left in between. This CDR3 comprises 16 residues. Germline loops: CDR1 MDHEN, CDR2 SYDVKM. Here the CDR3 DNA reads TGTGCCAGCAGTGTCGGACAGCCAGTAGCCAAAAACATTCAGTACTTC. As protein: CASSVGQPVAKNIQYF.

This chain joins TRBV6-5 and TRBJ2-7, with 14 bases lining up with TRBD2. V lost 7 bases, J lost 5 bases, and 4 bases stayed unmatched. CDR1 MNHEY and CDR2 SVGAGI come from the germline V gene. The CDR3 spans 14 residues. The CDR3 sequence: CASTMGLAGDEQYF. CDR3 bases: TGTGCCAGCACCATGGGACTAGCGGGAGACGAGCAGTACTTC.

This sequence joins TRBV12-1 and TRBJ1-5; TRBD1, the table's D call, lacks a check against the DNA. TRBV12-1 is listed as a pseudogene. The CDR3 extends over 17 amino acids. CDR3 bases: TGTGCCAGCAGCCCTGGGGCAGAGGACAGGGTCAGGCAGCCCCAGCATTTT. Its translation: CASSPGAEDRVRQPQHF.

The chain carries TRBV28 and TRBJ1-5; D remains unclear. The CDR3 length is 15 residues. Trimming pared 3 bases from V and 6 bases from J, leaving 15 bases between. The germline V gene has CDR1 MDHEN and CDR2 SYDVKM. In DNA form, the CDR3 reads TGTGCCAGCAGTTTTCTAGACCCGATGCCTCAGCCCCAGCATTTT. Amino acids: CASSFLDPMPQPQHF.

This chain's CDR3 is CSVAQYNEQFF. For the CDR3, the DNA is TGCAGCGTTGCTCAGTACAATGAGCAGTTCTTC. This rearrangement joins TRBV29-1 to TRBJ2-1; D is undetermined. The germline CDR1 and CDR2 sequences are SQVTM and ANQGSEA. V shed 4 bases and J shed 4 bases, with 5 bases lying between them. The CDR3 has 11 residues.

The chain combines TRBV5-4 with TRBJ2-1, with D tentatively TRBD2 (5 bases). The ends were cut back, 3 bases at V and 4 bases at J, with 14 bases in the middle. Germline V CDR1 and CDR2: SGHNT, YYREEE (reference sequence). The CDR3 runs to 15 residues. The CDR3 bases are TGTGCCAGCAGCTCCTGGTCAGGAGGTTACAATGAGCAGTTCTTC. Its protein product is CASSSWSGGYNEQFF.

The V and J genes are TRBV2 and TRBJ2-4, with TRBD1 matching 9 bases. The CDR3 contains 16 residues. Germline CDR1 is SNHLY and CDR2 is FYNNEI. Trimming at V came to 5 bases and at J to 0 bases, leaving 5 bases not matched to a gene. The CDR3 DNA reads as TGTGCCAGCAGTCGGGGACAGGGATTAGCCAAAAACATTCAGTACTTC. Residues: CASSRGQGLAKNIQYF. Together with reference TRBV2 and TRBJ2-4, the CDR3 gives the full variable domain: EPEVTQTPSHQVTQMGQEVILRCVPISNHLYFYWYRQILGQKVEFLVSFYNNEISEKSEIFDDQFSVERPDGSNFTLKIRSTKLEDSAMYFCASSRGQGLAKNIQYFGAGTRLSVL.

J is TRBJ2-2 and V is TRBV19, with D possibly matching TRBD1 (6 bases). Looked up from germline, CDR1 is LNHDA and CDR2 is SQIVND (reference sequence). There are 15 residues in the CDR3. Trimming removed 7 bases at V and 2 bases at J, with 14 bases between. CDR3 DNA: TGTGCCAGTATCCGAAACAGGGATAACACCGGGGAGCTGTTTTTT. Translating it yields CASIRNRDNTGELFF.

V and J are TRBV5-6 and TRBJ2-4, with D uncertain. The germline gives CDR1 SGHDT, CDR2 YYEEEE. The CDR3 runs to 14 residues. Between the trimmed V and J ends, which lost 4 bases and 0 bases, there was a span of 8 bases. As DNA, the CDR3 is TGTGCCAGCAGCCCCCCACTAGCCAAAAACATTCAGTACTTC. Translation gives CASSPPLAKNIQYF.

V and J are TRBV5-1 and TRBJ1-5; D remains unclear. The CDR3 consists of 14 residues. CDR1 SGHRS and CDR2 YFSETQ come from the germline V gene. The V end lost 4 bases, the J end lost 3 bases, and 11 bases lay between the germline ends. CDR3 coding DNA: TGCGCCAGCAGCCTAGGACTTACCAATCAGCCCCAGCATTTT. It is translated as CASSLGLTNQPQHF. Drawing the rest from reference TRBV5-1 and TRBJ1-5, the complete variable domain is KAGVTQTPRYLIKTRGQQVTLSCSPISGHRSVSWYQQTPGQGLQFLFEYFSETQRNKGNFPGRFSGRQFSNSRSEMNVSTLELGDSALYLCASSLGLTNQPQHFGDGTRLSIL.

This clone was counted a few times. CDR3 coding DNA: TGTGCCAGCAGACAGGGACCCCTCTCTCAGCCCCAGCATTTT. Amino acid sequence: CASRQGPLSQPQHF. The chain couples TRBV6-5 to TRBJ1-5; a weak D match, TRBD1 (6 bases). The CDR3 spans 14 residues. V was pared by 6 bases and J by 6 bases, with 15 bases between. The germline CDR1 and CDR2 sequences are MNHEY and SVGAGI.

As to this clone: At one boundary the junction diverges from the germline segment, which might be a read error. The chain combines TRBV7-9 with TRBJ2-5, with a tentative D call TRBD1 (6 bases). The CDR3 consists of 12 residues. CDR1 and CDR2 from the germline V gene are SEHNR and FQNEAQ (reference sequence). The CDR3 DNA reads TGTTCCAGCAGCTTAGACAGGGAGACCCAGTACTTC. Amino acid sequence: CSSSLDRETQYF.

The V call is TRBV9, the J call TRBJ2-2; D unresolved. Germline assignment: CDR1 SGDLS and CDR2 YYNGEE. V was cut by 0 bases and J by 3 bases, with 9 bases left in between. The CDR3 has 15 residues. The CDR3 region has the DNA TGTGCCAGCAGCGTAGGGAGTTTGGACACCGGGGAGCTGTTTTTT. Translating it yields CASSVGSLDTGELFF.

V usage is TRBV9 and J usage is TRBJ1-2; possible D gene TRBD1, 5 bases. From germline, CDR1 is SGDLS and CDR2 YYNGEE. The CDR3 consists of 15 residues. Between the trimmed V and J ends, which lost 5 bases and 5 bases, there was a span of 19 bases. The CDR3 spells CASSGFRQGRYGYTF. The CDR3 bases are TGTGCCAGCAGTGGGTTTAGGCAGGGTCGGTATGGCTACACCTTC.

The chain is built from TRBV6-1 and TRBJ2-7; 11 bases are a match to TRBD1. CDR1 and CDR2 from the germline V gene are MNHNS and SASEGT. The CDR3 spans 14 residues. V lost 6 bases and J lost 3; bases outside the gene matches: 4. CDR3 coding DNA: TGTGCCAGCAGAGAGGGGACAGGGGGCTACGAGCAGTACTTC. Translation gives CASREGTGGYEQYF.

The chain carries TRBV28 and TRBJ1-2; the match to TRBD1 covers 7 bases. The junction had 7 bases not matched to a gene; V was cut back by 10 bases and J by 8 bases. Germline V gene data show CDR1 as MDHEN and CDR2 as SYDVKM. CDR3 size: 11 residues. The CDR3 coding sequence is TGTGCCACCAGGGGGGGTTCGGGCTACACCTTC. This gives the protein CATRGGSGYTF.

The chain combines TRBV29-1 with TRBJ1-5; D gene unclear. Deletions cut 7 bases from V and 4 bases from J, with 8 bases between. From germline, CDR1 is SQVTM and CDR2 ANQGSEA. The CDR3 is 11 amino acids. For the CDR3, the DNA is TGCAGCGGGGGAGAGAATCAGCCCCAGCATTTT. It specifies CSGGENQPQHF.

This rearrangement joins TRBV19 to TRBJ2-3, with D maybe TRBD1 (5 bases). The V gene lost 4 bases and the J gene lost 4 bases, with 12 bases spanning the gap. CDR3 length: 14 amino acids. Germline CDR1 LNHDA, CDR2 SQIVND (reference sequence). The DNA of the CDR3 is TGTGCCAGTAGTAAACGACTCAGGGCAGATACGCAGTATTTT. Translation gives CASSKRLRADTQYF.

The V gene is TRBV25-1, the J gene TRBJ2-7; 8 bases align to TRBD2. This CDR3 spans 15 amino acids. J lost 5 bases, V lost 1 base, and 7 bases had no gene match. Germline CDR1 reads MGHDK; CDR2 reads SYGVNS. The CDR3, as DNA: TGTGCCAGCAGTGAATTGGGGACTAGGGTCCACGAGCAGTACTTC. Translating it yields CASSELGTRVHEQYF.